These 24 T cell receptor beta chains originate from one sample sequenced in a study of blood T cells in healthy people across ages. Using a J-beta primer mix together with a sample-barcoded 5' primer, a second PCR was run for about 7 to 12 cycles. TCRdb ran MiXCR on the 5' RACE reads and lists one entry per CDR3 protein. This sample yields around 710,000 distinct CDR3 sequences, of which 43% are seen a single time; 20% to 25% belongs to the top ten. The sequenced sample was blood. The receptors here all came from a woman aged 60-70 years in good health.

The J gene is TRBJ2-3, the V gene TRBV20-1, with TRBD2 matching over 15 bases. The germline V gene has CDR1 DFQATT and CDR2 SNEGSKA (reference sequence). V was clipped by 1 base and J by 5 bases; unmatched bases: 13. The CDR3 is made up of 19 amino acids. CDR3 sequence (DNA): TGCAGTGCTAGAGTTCCGGGACTAGCGGGGGGCCGTGGAATAGATACGCAGTATTTT. Translating it yields CSARVPGLAGGRGIDTQYF.

The chain uses TRBV6-2 or TRBV6-3 and TRBJ2-7; 8 bases line up with TRBD1. Germline V gene data show CDR1 as MNHEY and CDR2 as SVGEGT. V lost 6 bases, J lost 10 bases, and 14 bases stayed unmatched. The CDR3 is made up of 14 amino acids. The DNA for the CDR3 is TGTGCCAGCAGCCCCGGAGGACAGGGTTTCTATCAGTACTTC. It is translated as CASSPGGQGFYQYF.

This clonotype turned up a few times. This chain connects TRBV5-1 to TRBJ2-3, with D perhaps matching TRBD1 (6 bases). The CDR3 has 15 amino acids. From germline, CDR1 is SGHRS and CDR2 YFSETQ. V was pared by 2 bases and J by 0 bases, with 10 bases between. CDR3 residues: CASSFTGISTDTQYF. In nucleotides, the CDR3 is TGCGCCAGCAGCTTCACAGGGATAAGCACAGATACGCAGTATTTT. Supplemented by reference TRBV5-1 and TRBJ2-3, the full variable domain reads KAGVTQTPRYLIKTRGQQVTLSCSPISGHRSVSWYQQTPGQGLQFLFEYFSETQRNKGNFPGRFSGRQFSNSRSEMNVSTLELGDSALYLCASSFTGISTDTQYFGPGTRLTVL.

This sequence joins TRBV27 and TRBJ2-4; 7 bases align to TRBD1. Germline V gene lookup returns CDR1 MNHEY and CDR2 SMNVEV (reference sequence). V was clipped by 6 bases and J by 7 bases; unmatched bases: 9. The CDR3 contains 14 residues. The CDR3 reads CASRPTGVRNIQYF. The DNA of the CDR3 is TGTGCCAGCAGACCTACAGGGGTAAGGAACATTCAGTACTTC.

This clonotype came up a few times. The gene calls are TRBV4-3 and TRBJ2-1; TRBD1 matches at 10 bases. The CDR3 sequence is 16 residues long. The J segment lost 4 bases and the V segment lost 1 base, leaving 4 bases of the junction unmatched. Per the germline V gene, CDR1 is LGHNA and CDR2 is YSLEER. The DNA for the CDR3 is TGCGCCAGCAGCCAAGGGGGGGGACAGGGGTACAATGAGCAGTTCTTC. Translation gives CASSQGGGQGYNEQFF.

This clonotype turned up a few times. The chain has TRBV20-1 and TRBJ2-2, with unresolved D. The CDR3 loop spans 13 amino acids. V was pared by 3 bases and J by 5 bases, with 10 bases between. Germline values: CDR1 DFQATT, CDR2 SNEGSKA (reference sequence). The CDR3 spells CSARHFDTGELFF. Written as DNA, the CDR3 is TGCAGTGCTAGGCACTTTGATACCGGGGAGCTGTTTTTT.

Notes on this clonotype: A read error may produce the germline difference seen at one junction end. The chain is built from TRBV28 and TRBJ1-5, with 9 bases lining up with TRBD1. There are 16 residues in the CDR3. Germline V lookup: CDR1 MDHEN, CDR2 SYDVKM. CDR3 in DNA: TGTGCCAGCAGTTTGGCCGGGACAGGGATGACTCAGCCCCGGCATTTT. Amino acids: CASSLAGTGMTQPRHF.

This clonotype was picked up a small number of times. V gene TRBV7-3 combines with J gene TRBJ2-5; 10 bases fit TRBD1. The J call is in doubt because the DNA end fits TRBJ2-7 better. The CDR3 runs 13 residues. Germline values: CDR1 SGHTA, CDR2 FQGTGA. DNA of the CDR3: TGTGCCAGCAGCGCCTGGACAGGGGGCGAGCAGTACTTC. Translation: CASSAWTGGEQYF.

The chain recombines TRBV28 with TRBJ1-1, with 9 bases aligning to TRBD1. Germline trimming cut 8 bases from V and 6 bases from J; bases unmatched to any gene: 19. The CDR3 contains 17 residues. Germline V gene sequence: CDR1 MDHEN, CDR2 SYDVKM. The CDR3 DNA is TGTGCCAGCGTAACTACCGGGACAGGGAAAATATACGCTGAAGCTTTCTTT. This encodes CASVTTGTGKIYAEAFF.

This clonotype was recorded at least ten times. The chain recombines TRBV20-1 with TRBJ2-7; unclear D gene. Per germline, CDR1 DFQATT and CDR2 SNEGSKA (reference sequence). This CDR3 region has 13 residues. V was trimmed by 3 bases and J by 3 bases, leaving 12 bases between them. CDR3 residues: CSARAGTIYEQYF. The CDR3 DNA is TGCAGTGCTAGGGCAGGAACAATCTACGAGCAGTACTTC.

DNA for the CDR3: TGTGCCAGCAGCTTAAGTCAGGGGCCCTACAATGAGCAGTTCTTC. This gives the protein CASSLSQGPYNEQFF. This chain connects TRBV7-9 to TRBJ2-1, with D maybe TRBD1 (6 bases). Between the trimmed V and J ends, which lost 2 bases and 2 bases, there was a span of 10 bases. The length of the CDR3 is 15 residues. Germline CDR1 and CDR2: SEHNR and FQNEAQ (reference sequence).

CDR3 in amino acids: CAISDSGDYGYTF. The CDR3 bases are TGTGCCATCAGTGATAGTGGGGACTATGGCTACACCTTC. The chain joins TRBV10-3 to TRBJ1-2; D ambiguous. The CDR3 is made up of 13 amino acids. The germline V and J ends were trimmed by 3 bases and 3 bases, with 8 bases remaining between them. Germline-derived CDR1 and CDR2 are ENHRY and SYGVKD.

This clonotype was observed once. This chain joins TRBV5-6 and TRBJ2-3, with TRBD2 matching 10 bases. Germline-derived CDR1 and CDR2 are SGHDT and YYEEEE. The CDR3 is made up of 16 amino acids. V lost 4 bases to trimming and J lost 5 bases; unmatched junction nucleotides: 10. In DNA, the CDR3 is TGTGCCAGCAGCCGCAGACTAGCGGGTAAAATAGATACGCAGTATTTT. Encoded protein: CASSRRLAGKIDTQYF.

The rearrangement joins TRBV4-3 to TRBJ2-7; TRBD1 matches at 7 bases. The CDR3 is 15 residues long. V lost 5 bases and J lost 2; bases outside the gene matches: 9. Germline V CDR1 and CDR2: LGHNA, YSLEER. The CDR3 nucleotides read TGCGCCAGCAGCGCCCAGACAGGGAACACCTACGAGCAGTACTTC. This gives the protein CASSAQTGNTYEQYF.

V gene TRBV6-5 combines with J gene TRBJ2-5; no firm D call. The J call may be wrong; the DNA end is better matched by TRBJ2-1. The CDR3 spans 16 residues. The germline gives CDR1 MNHEY, CDR2 SVGAGI. In nucleotides, the CDR3 is TGTGCCAGCAGCCCAGCCCCAAGAGCGAGACGAGAGACCCAGTTCTTC. This sequence encodes CASSPAPRARRETQFF.

The sample holds a few counts of this clonotype. The chain couples TRBV6-6 to TRBJ2-4; TRBD2 matches 8 bases. Trimming removed 10 bases from V and 2 bases from J; junction bases left unmatched: 13. CDR1 is MNHNY, CDR2 SVGAGI, per germline (reference sequence). CDR3 length equals 16 residues. CDR3 sequence (DNA): TGTGCCACCTACCTCGGGAGGGGGGTTACCAAAAACATTCAGTACTTC. Its protein product is CATYLGRGVTKNIQYF.

Written as DNA, the CDR3 is TGTGCCACCAGCAGAGACGGAACCGGGGAGCTGTTTTTT. Its protein product is CATSRDGTGELFF. This chain uses TRBV15 with TRBJ2-2; D ambiguous. The CDR3 spans 13 residues. The V end was cut by 0 bases, the J end by 5 bases, with 4 bases between. Germline values: CDR1 LNHNV, CDR2 YYDKDF (reference sequence).

V and J are TRBV2 and TRBJ1-2, with D perhaps TRBD1 (5 bases). Per the germline V gene, CDR1 is SNHLY and CDR2 is FYNNEI. V was clipped by 8 bases and J by 9 bases, with 19 bases between them. This CDR3 spans 13 amino acids. The CDR3 region is CASRLRGTDRYTF. The CDR3 nucleotides read TGTGCCAGCCGGCTTCGAGGGACTGATCGCTACACCTTC.

Remarks on this clonotype: At one end, the junction sequence differs from germline, possibly due to a read error. The chain links TRBV5-1 to TRBJ2-1; no definite D call. This CDR3 comprises 13 residues. Germline V gene lookup returns CDR1 SGHRS and CDR2 YFSETQ. CDR3 amino acids: CASSLEPDNGQFF. The CDR3 nucleotides are TGCGCCAGCAGCTTGGAACCTGACAATGGGCAGTTCTTC.

This chain joins TRBV2 and TRBJ2-6, with D unresolved. Trimming took 8 bases from V and 0 from J, leaving 8 bases between them. This CDR3 contains 14 residues. Germline assignment: CDR1 SNHLY and CDR2 FYNNEI. CDR3 in DNA: TGTGCCAGCGTCGAATTCTCTGGGGCCAACGTCCTGACTTTC. Residues: CASVEFSGANVLTF.

This clonotype was seen ten or more times. This rearrangement joins TRBV29-1 to TRBJ2-3, with no clear D. CDR1 and CDR2 from the germline V gene are SQVTM and ANQGSEA. V was shortened by 4 bases and J by 0 bases, with 8 bases between the two germline ends. The CDR3 is made up of 13 amino acids. CDR3 protein: CSVGVLSTDTQYF. In DNA form, the CDR3 reads TGCAGCGTTGGAGTTTTAAGCACAGATACGCAGTATTTT.

V usage is TRBV11-2 and J usage is TRBJ2-7; 8 bases are a match to TRBD2. The CDR3 totals 17 residues. V shed 0 bases and J 5 bases; nucleotides not matched to a gene: 12. Germline values: CDR1 SGHAT, CDR2 FQNNGV. The CDR3 region has the DNA TGTGCCAGCAGCTTAGATAGACTAGCGACCGAGCCGGACGAGCAGTACTTC. This translates into CASSLDRLATEPDEQYF.

The chain recombines TRBV20-1 with TRBJ2-1, with D tentatively TRBD1 (5 bases). This CDR3 is 13 amino acids long. V lost 8 bases to trimming and J lost 13 bases, with 24 bases between them. Germline CDR1 is DFQATT and CDR2 is SNEGSKA (reference sequence). CDR3 residues: CSQIATQGDRQFF. The CDR3 DNA is TGCAGTCAGATCGCGACCCAAGGGGATCGACAGTTCTTC.

The sample holds many counts of this clonotype. V is TRBV24-1 and J is TRBJ2-1; no reliable D call. V was clipped by 4 bases and J by 12 bases, with 12 bases between them. The CDR3 totals 12 residues. Germline CDR1 KGHDR, CDR2 SFDVKD. The CDR3 loop is CATSDSLMGQFF. The CDR3 nucleotides are TGTGCCACCAGTGACAGCTTGATGGGGCAGTTCTTC.